What follows describes a single T cell receptor beta chain. Its target is not known. The sample originates from a study of blood T cells in healthy people across ages. Points from the study as a whole: Per million T cells, TCR beta diversity dropped about linearly as age rose.

CDR3 size: 16 residues. V was clipped by 0 bases and J by 6 bases; unmatched bases: 6. Primed by a sample-barcoded 5' primer and a J-beta primer mix, a second PCR proceeded for about 6 to 11 cycles. TCRdb re-analysed the 5' RACE reads in MiXCR, keeping a single row per CDR3 protein. This sample has 800,000 to 900,000 distinct CDR3 sequences, with around two thirds found just once. V gene TRBV12-3 or TRBV12-4 combines with J gene TRBJ2-1; TRBD2 matches at 9 bases. Sequenced material: blood. This receptor was obtained from a man aged 30 to 39 in good health. This CDR3 reads CASSLALGGGANEQFF. Here the CDR3 DNA reads TGTGCCAGCAGTTTAGCGCTTGGCGGGGGGGCCAATGAGCAGTTCTTC.